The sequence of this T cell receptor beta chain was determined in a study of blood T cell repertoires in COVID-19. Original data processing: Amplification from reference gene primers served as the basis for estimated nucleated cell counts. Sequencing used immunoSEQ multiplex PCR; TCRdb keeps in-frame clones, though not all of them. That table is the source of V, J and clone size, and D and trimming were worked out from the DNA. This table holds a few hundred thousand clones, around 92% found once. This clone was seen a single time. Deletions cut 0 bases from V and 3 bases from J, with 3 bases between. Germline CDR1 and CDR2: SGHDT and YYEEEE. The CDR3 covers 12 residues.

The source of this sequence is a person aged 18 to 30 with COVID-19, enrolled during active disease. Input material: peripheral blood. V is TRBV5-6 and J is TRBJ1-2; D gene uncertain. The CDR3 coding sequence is TGTGCCAGCAGCTTGGCCTACTATGGCTACACCTTC. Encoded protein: CASSLAYYGYTF.